Each of the 25 T cell receptor beta chains below was sequenced from the same sample in a study of blood T cell repertoires in COVID-19 (TCRdb year 2020). The library relied on the immunoSEQ multiplex PCR assay. TCRdb limited this immuneACCESS table to in-frame rearrangements with V and J called. A share of clones is missing; checked studies link under half to unresolved V genes, and the rest is unexplained. This sample holds over 200,000 clones; 80% to 90% were observed only once. Jointly, the top ten make up over 2% of the sample. Sample: peripheral blood. The receptors derive from a man in his forties who had recovered from COVID-19.

The CDR3 nucleotides read TGCAGCGTCTCCCCCGGCTCGGGTGAAGCTTTCTTT. Protein sequence: CSVSPGSGEAFF. This rearrangement joins TRBV29-1 to TRBJ1-1; no definite D call. The CDR3 runs to 12 residues. The V end was cut by 6 bases, the J end by 7 bases, with 15 bases between. Looked up from germline, CDR1 is SQVTM and CDR2 is ANQGSEA.

This chain joins TRBV6-5 and TRBJ2-7, with 9 bases matching TRBD2. CDR1 and CDR2 from the germline V gene are MNHEY and SVGAGI. The ends lost 7 bases at V and 2 bases at J; junction bases unmatched: 6. This CDR3 region has 14 residues. The CDR3: CASKGSGGAYEQYF. The CDR3 nucleotides are TGTGCCAGCAAGGGTAGCGGGGGAGCCTACGAGCAGTACTTC.

The gene calls are TRBV7-9 and TRBJ1-1; 10 bases are shared with TRBD1. This CDR3 is built from 13 residues. Germline V gives CDR1 SEHNR, CDR2 FQNEAQ (reference sequence). Losses at the gene ends were 1 base for V and 8 bases for J; bases not matched to a gene: 1. Here the CDR3 reads CASSLEGQGEAFF. CDR3 nucleotide sequence: TGTGCCAGCAGCTTAGAGGGACAGGGGGAAGCTTTCTTT.

This clone was detected once. The rearrangement links TRBV7-2 to TRBJ2-7; a weak D match, TRBD1 (5 bases). V lost 5 bases and J 2 bases, leaving 16 bases between the germline ends. CDR1 SGHTA and CDR2 FQGNSA come from the germline V gene. This CDR3 spans 15 amino acids. CDR3 DNA sequence: TGTGCCAGCAGCCACAGGTCCGGGCAGGCCTACGAGCAGTACTTC. Translated: CASSHRSGQAYEQYF.

To note about this clone: The same CDR3 is also encoded by other DNA sequences in this sample. J is TRBJ1-2 and V is TRBV5-1, with 8 bases matching TRBD1. CDR3 size: 12 residues. Germline CDR1 reads SGHRS; CDR2 reads YFSETQ. Trimming cost V 4 bases and J 6 bases; bases outside gene matches: 2. The CDR3 sequence: CASSLGQDGYTF. Here the CDR3 DNA reads TGCGCCAGCAGCCTGGGACAGGATGGCTACACCTTC.

J is TRBJ1-5 and V is TRBV4-3; TRBD1 matches at 8 bases. The length of the CDR3 is 14 residues. The ends lost 4 bases at V and 4 bases at J; junction bases unmatched: 3. Germline V gene sequence: CDR1 LGHNA, CDR2 YSLEER. CDR3 nucleotides: TGCGCCAGCAGCCCTGACAGGGGTAATCAGCCCCAGCATTTT. Translation gives CASSPDRGNQPQHF.

Only one count was recorded for this clone. V gene TRBV7-2 combines with J gene TRBJ1-1; D is perhaps TRBD1 (6 bases). CDR1 is SGHTA and CDR2 is FQGNSA in the germline V gene. Trimming left V 5 bases short and J 4 bases short, with 20 bases between. The CDR3 is 16 residues long. The CDR3 sequence is CASSPSTETGGTEAFF. CDR3 coding DNA: TGTGCCAGCAGCCCCAGTACAGAGACAGGAGGCACTGAAGCTTTCTTT.

V and J are TRBV30 and TRBJ2-3; a possible D gene is TRBD1 (5 bases). V was shortened by 3 bases and J by 2 bases, with 6 bases between the two germline ends. Per the germline V gene, CDR1 is GTSNPN and CDR2 is SVGIG (reference sequence). The CDR3 has 12 residues. The CDR3 here is CAWRGLTDTQYF. For the CDR3, the DNA is TGTGCCTGGAGGGGGCTCACAGATACGCAGTATTTT.

This clone was seen once. The CDR3 DNA follows: TGTGCCAGCAGCTTGGCAGGGGGCGCCTCCGGGGAGCTGTTTTTT. Translated: CASSLAGGASGELFF. The rearrangement joins TRBV5-4 to TRBJ2-2; TRBD1 matches 8 bases. After removal of 0 bases from V and 6 bases from J, the junction contained 4 bases not matched to a gene. The length of the CDR3 is 15 residues. CDR1 and CDR2 (germline): SGHNT, YYREEE (reference sequence). Supplemented by reference TRBV5-4 and TRBJ2-2, the full variable domain reads ETGVTQSPTHLIKTRGQQVTLRCSSQSGHNTVSWYQQALGQGPQFIFQYYREEENGRGNFPPRFSGLQFPNYSSELNVNALELDDSALYLCASSLAGGASGELFFGEGSRLTVL.

The chain combines TRBV6-5 with TRBJ1-5, with 8 bases that match TRBD1. Trimming removed 5 bases from V and 8 bases from J; junction bases left unmatched: 5. The CDR3 has 13 amino acids. CDR1 and CDR2 (germline): MNHEY, SVGAGI. CDR3 amino acids: CASSTYRGEPQHF. The CDR3, as DNA: TGTGCCAGCAGTACTTACAGGGGGGAGCCCCAGCATTTT.

This clone occurred a few times. CDR3 loop: CASSFGQLNTEAFF. CDR3 sequence (DNA): TGCGCCAGCAGCTTTGGGCAGTTGAACACTGAAGCTTTCTTT. The rearrangement joins TRBV5-1 to TRBJ1-1; D ambiguous. Germline V lookup: CDR1 SGHRS, CDR2 YFSETQ. Trimming took off 2 bases at V and 0 bases at J, with 8 bases between the two ends. The CDR3 consists of 14 residues. Complete variable domain (other parts from reference TRBV5-1 and TRBJ1-1): KAGVTQTPRYLIKTRGQQVTLSCSPISGHRSVSWYQQTPGQGLQFLFEYFSETQRNKGNFPGRFSGRQFSNSRSEMNVSTLELGDSALYLCASSFGQLNTEAFFGQGTRLTVV.

This clone was picked up one time. J is TRBJ2-1 and V is TRBV10-1; 8 bases line up with TRBD2. Germline assignment: CDR1 WNHNN and CDR2 SYGVQD (reference sequence). V lost 0 bases and J lost 8; bases outside the gene matches: 9. This CDR3 region has 16 residues. The CDR3 DNA reads TGCGCCAGCAGTGAGTCGCAGAGCGGGAGTTGGGATGAGCAGTTCTTC. Translating it yields CASSESQSGSWDEQFF.

Here the CDR3 reads CASSARQGLSTDTQYF. The CDR3 DNA follows: TGTGCCAGCAGCGCCAGACAGGGTTTGAGCACAGATACGCAGTATTTT. V and J are TRBV11-2 and TRBJ2-3; 7 positions agree with TRBD1. The V gene end was trimmed by 5 bases and the J gene end by 0 bases; junction bases not matched to a gene: 8. The germline V gene has CDR1 SGHAT and CDR2 FQNNGV. This CDR3 spans 16 amino acids.

The chain joins TRBV7-9 to TRBJ2-1; D is unclear. Germline CDR1 reads SEHNR; CDR2 reads FQNEAQ (reference sequence). The CDR3 runs to 12 residues. V shed 5 bases and J shed 6 bases, with 8 bases lying between them. CDR3 sequence: CASSPNINEQFF. In nucleotides, the CDR3 is TGTGCCAGCAGCCCCAACATCAATGAGCAGTTCTTC.

The gene calls are TRBV6-5 and TRBJ2-1; TRBD2 might be the D (6 bases). CDR3 length equals 14 residues. Trimming removed 6 bases from V and 4 bases from J, with 13 bases in between. The germline gives CDR1 MNHEY, CDR2 SVGAGI. The CDR3 protein is CASSRRESYNEQFF. The CDR3 DNA reads TGTGCCAGCAGCCGTCGGGAGTCATACAATGAGCAGTTCTTC.

This clone has only one observation. The V call is TRBV4-1, the J call TRBJ2-5, with D possibly TRBD2 on 6 matching bases. The V gene lost 2 bases and the J gene lost 0 bases, with 10 bases spanning the gap. Germline V gene data show CDR1 as MGHRA and CDR2 as YSYEKL. The CDR3 is 15 amino acids. The CDR3 sequence: CASSQRTGDQETQYF. The CDR3 coding sequence is TGCGCCAGCAGCCAAAGGACGGGGGACCAAGAGACCCAGTACTTC.

This chain links TRBV29-1 with TRBJ2-7; no definite D call. The CDR3 runs to 11 residues. CDR1 SQVTM and CDR2 ANQGSEA come from the germline V gene. With 6 bases removed from V and 4 bases from J, the gap between germline ends came to 10 bases. In nucleotides, the CDR3 is TGCAGCGTGCCATCCTATTACGAGCAGTACTTC. Encoded protein: CSVPSYYEQYF.

The J gene is TRBJ1-2, the V gene TRBV21-1; the table assigns TRBD1, which was not confirmed against the DNA. TRBV21-1 is shown as a pseudogene. This CDR3 has 14 residues. The CDR3: CASSNQGIDYGYTF. As DNA, the CDR3 is TGTGCCAGCAGCAATCAGGGAATTGACTATGGCTACACCTTC.

This rearrangement joins TRBV28 to TRBJ2-7; TRBD1 aligns across 11 bases. Germline-derived CDR1 and CDR2 are MDHEN and SYDVKM. CDR3 length: 13 amino acids. V lost 4 bases, J lost 6 bases, and 2 bases stayed unmatched. CDR3 DNA: TGTGCCAGCAGTTGGACAGGGGGCGGCGAGCAGTACTTC. Translating gives CASSWTGGGEQYF.

The rearrangement uses TRBV7-2 and TRBJ2-1, with D possibly being TRBD2 (6 bases). The CDR3 is 14 amino acids. Germline V gives CDR1 SGHTA, CDR2 FQGNSA. V was cut by 7 bases and J by 4 bases, with 14 bases left in between. The CDR3 DNA sequence: TGTGCCAGCACCAGGGCGGGGAATTACAATGAGCAGTTCTTC. The encoded protein is CASTRAGNYNEQFF.

This rearrangement joins TRBV10-3 to TRBJ1-2, with 8 bases that match TRBD1. This CDR3 spans 15 amino acids. V shed 6 bases and J 2 bases; nucleotides not matched to a gene: 8. Germline loops: CDR1 ENHRY, CDR2 SYGVKD. This chain's CDR3 is CAISSETGVNYGYTF. Here the CDR3 DNA reads TGTGCCATCAGCAGCGAGACAGGGGTGAACTATGGCTACACCTTC.

A few counts support this clone. This chain connects TRBV29-1 to TRBJ1-1; D gene ambiguous. The V end lost 3 bases, the J end lost 3 bases, and 11 bases lay between the germline ends. The germline CDR1 and CDR2 sequences are SQVTM and ANQGSEA. The CDR3 has 13 residues. The CDR3 nucleotides read TGCAGCGTTGATCGAGGGCCGGACACTGAAGCTTTCTTT. It codes for CSVDRGPDTEAFF.

V usage is TRBV6-1 and J usage is TRBJ1-2; D gene uncertain. CDR1 is MNHNS and CDR2 is SASEGT in the germline V gene. This CDR3 is built from 15 residues. Deletions cut 1 base from V and 2 bases from J, with 11 bases between. The CDR3 region is CASSEGSANNYGYTF. The CDR3 coding sequence is TGTGCCAGCAGTGAAGGGTCCGCTAACAACTATGGCTACACCTTC.

The chain couples TRBV2 to TRBJ1-3; the D gene is possibly TRBD1 (5 bases). The germline V gene has CDR1 SNHLY and CDR2 FYNNEI. The CDR3 length is 15 residues. V was clipped by 7 bases and J by 0 bases, with 13 bases between them. The CDR3 DNA sequence: TGTGCCAGCATTGTGACAGAACTCTCTGGAAACACCATATATTTT. Residues: CASIVTELSGNTIYF. The full variable domain, its missing parts supplied by reference TRBV2 and TRBJ1-3, is EPEVTQTPSHQVTQMGQEVILRCVPISNHLYFYWYRQILGQKVEFLVSFYNNEISEKSEIFDDQFSVERPDGSNFTLKIRSTKLEDSAMYFCASIVTELSGNTIYFGEGSWLTVV.

The V call is TRBV5-5, the J call TRBJ2-3; the D gene is possibly TRBD2 (5 bases). The germline CDR1 and CDR2 sequences are SGHKS and YYEKEE (reference sequence). The CDR3 is made up of 16 amino acids. The germline V and J ends were trimmed by 3 bases and 2 bases, with 16 bases remaining between them. The CDR3 reads CASSSDSGTFTDTQYF. The DNA of the CDR3 is TGTGCCAGCAGCTCGGACTCTGGTACATTCACAGATACGCAGTATTTT. The variable domain in full, completed from reference TRBV5-5 and TRBJ2-3, reads DAGVTQSPTHLIKTRGQQVTLRCSPISGHKSVSWYQQVLGQGPQFIFQYYEKEERGRGNFPDRFSARQFPNYSSELNVNALLLGDSALYLCASSSDSGTFTDTQYFGPGTRLTVL.